This T cell receptor (beta chain) was observed in a study of CD8 T cells in ankylosing spondylitis. Study-wide findings and caveats: Made up of fewer than 10 highly homologous variants, a TCR beta motif appeared characteristic of ankylosing spondylitis blood. Reportedly, disease-linked clones are significantly enriched in ankylosing spondylitis patients' matched synovial fluid. Earlier work had already found some motif variants in reactive arthritis synovial fluid and blood.

This clonotype was seen many times. What it binds is not known. For TCR beta, libraries came from quantitative 5'-RACE with molecular barcodes. TCRdb used MiXCR to reprocess the 5' RACE reads, holding one entry per CDR3 protein. The table has fewer than 250,000 distinct CDR3 sequences, around a quarter seen once. This CDR3 region has 16 residues. Germline lookup yields CDR1 LGHDT and CDR2 YNNKEL (reference sequence). V lost 4 bases and J lost 1; bases outside the gene matches: 3. The origin of this receptor is a male donor with ankylosing spondylitis or in good health (not recorded which). Sequencing was performed on blood, either unsorted or a sorted T cell fraction (not recorded which). This chain uses TRBV3-1 with TRBJ2-1, with 11 bases matching TRBD2. CDR3 nucleotide sequence: TGTGCCAGCAGCCCCTTAGCGGGAGGGTCCTACAATGAGCAGTTCTTC. It encodes CASSPLAGGSYNEQFF.